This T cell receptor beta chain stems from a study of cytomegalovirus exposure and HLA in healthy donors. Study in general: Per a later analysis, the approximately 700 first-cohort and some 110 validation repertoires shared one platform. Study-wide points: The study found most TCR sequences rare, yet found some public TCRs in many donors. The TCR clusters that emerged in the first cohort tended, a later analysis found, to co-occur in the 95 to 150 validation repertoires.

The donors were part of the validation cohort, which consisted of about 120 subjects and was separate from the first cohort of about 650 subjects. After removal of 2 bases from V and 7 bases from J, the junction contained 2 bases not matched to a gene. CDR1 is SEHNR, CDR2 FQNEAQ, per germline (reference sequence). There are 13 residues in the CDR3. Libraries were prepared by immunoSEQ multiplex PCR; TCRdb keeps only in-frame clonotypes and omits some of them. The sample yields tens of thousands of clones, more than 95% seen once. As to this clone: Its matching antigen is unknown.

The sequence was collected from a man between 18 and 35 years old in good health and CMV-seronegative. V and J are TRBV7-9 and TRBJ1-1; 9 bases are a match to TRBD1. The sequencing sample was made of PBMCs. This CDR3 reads CASSLKDRGEAFF. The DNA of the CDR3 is TGTGCCAGCAGCTTAAAGGACAGGGGTGAAGCTTTCTTT.